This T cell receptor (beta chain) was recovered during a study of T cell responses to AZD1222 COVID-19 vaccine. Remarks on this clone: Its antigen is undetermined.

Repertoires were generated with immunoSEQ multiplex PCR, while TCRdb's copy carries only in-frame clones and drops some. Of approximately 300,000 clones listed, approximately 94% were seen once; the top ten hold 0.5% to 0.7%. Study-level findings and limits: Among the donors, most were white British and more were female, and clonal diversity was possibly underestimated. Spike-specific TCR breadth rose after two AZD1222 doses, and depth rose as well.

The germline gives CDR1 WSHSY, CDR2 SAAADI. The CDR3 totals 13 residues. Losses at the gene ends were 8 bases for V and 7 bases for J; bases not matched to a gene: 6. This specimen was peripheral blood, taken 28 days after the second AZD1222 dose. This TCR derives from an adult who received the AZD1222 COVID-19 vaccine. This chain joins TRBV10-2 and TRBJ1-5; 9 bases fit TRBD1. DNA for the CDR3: TGCGCCAGCCAAGGACAGGGGAGCCAGCCCCAGCATTTT. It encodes CASQGQGSQPQHF.